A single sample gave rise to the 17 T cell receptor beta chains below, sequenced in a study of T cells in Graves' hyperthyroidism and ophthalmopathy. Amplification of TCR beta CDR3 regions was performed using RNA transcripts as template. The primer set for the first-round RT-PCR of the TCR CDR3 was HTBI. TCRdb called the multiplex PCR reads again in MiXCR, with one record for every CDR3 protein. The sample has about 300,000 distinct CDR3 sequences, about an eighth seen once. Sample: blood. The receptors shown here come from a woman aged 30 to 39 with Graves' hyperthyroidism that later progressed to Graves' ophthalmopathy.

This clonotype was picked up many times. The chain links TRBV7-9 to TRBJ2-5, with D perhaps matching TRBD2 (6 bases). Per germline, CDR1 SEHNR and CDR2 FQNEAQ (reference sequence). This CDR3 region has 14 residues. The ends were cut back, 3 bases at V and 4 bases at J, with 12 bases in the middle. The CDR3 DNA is TGTGCCAGCAGCTTTGCGACTAGGGGAGAGACCCAGTACTTC. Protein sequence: CASSFATRGETQYF.

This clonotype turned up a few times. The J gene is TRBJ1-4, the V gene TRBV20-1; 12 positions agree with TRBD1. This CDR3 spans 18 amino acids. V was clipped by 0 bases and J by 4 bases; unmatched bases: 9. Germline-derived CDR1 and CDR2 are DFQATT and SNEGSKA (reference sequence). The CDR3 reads CSARDLGQGAGLNEKLFF. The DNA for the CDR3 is TGCAGTGCTAGAGATCTGGGACAGGGGGCTGGGCTTAATGAAAAACTGTTTTTT.

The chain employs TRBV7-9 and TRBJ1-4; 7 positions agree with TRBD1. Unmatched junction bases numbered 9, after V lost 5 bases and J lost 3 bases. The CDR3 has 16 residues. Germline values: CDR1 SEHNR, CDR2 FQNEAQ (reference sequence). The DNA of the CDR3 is TGTGCCAGCAGCGCGGGGAGGGGGCTCGCTAATGAAAAACTGTTTTTT. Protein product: CASSAGRGLANEKLFF.

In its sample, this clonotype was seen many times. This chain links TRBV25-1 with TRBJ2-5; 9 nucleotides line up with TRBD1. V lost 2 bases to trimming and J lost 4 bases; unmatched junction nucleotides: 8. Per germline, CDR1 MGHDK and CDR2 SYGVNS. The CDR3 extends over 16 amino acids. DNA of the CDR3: TGTGCCAGCAGTGAAAGGGGGACAGGGAGGGCAGAGACCCAGTACTTC. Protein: CASSERGTGRAETQYF.

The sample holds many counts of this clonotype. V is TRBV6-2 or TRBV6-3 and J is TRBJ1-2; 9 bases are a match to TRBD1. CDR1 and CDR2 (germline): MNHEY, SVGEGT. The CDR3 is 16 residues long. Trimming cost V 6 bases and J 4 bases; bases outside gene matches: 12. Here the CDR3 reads CASSNPGTGRSYGYTF. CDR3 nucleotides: TGTGCCAGCAGCAACCCCGGGACAGGGAGGTCCTATGGCTACACCTTC.

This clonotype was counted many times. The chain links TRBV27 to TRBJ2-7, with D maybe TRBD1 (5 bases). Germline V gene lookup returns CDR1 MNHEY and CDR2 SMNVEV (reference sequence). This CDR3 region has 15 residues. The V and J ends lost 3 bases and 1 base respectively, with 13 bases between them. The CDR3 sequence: CASSFSRGASYEQYF. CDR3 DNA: TGTGCCAGCAGTTTTAGTAGGGGCGCTTCCTACGAGCAGTACTTC.

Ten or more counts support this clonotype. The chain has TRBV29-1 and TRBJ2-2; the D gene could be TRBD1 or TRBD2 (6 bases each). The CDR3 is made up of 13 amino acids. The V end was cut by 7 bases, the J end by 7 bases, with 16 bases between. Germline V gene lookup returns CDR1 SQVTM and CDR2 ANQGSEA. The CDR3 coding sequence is TGCAGCGCCAGAAGGGGGGCGGTCGGGGAGCTGTTTTTT. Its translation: CSARRGAVGELFF.

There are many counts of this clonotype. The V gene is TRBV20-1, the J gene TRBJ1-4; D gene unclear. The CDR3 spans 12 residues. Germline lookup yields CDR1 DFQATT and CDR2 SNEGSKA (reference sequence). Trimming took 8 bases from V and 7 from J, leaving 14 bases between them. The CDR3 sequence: CSWARAGEKLFF. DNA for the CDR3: TGCAGTTGGGCTCGGGCGGGTGAAAAACTGTTTTTT.

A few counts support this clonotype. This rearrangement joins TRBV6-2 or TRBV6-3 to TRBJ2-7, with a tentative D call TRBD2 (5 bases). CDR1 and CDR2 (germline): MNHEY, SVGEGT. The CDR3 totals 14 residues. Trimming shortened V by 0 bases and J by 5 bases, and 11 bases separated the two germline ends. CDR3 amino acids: CASSYSRAGDEQYF. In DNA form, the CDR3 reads TGTGCCAGCAGTTACTCGAGGGCCGGGGACGAGCAGTACTTC.

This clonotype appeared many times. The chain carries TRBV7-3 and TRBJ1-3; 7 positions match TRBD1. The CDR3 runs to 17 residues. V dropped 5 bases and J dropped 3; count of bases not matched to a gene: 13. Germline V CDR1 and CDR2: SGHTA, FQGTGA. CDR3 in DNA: TGTGCCAGCAGCAAGACAGGGCCGTTCGCCGGTGGAAACACCATATATTTT. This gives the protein CASSKTGPFAGGNTIYF.

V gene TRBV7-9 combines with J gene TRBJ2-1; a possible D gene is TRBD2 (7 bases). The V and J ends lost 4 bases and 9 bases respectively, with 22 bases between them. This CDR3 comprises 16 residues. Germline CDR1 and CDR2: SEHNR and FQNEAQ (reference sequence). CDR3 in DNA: TGTGCCAGCAGCTCCATGGGGGAGGGGGGCGCGGGTGAGCAGTTCTTC. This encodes CASSSMGEGGAGEQFF. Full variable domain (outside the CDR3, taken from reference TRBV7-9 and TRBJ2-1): DTGVSQNPRHKITKRGQNVTFRCDPISEHNRLYWYRQTLGQGPEFLTYFQNEAQLEKSRLLSDRFSAERPKGSFSTLEIQRTEQGDSAMYLCASSSMGEGGAGEQFFGPGTRLTVL.

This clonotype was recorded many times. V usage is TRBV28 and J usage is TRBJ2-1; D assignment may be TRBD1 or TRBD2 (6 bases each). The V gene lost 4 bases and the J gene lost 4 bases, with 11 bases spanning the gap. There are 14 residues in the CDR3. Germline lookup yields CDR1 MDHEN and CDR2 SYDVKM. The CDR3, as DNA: TGTGCCAGCAGTTATGGGGGGCTTTACAATGAGCAGTTCTTC. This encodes CASSYGGLYNEQFF. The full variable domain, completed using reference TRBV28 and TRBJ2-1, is DVKVTQSSRYLVKRTGEKVFLECVQDMDHENMFWYRQDPGLGLRLIYFSYDVKMKEKGDIPEGYSVSREKKERFSLILESASTNQTSMYLCASSYGGLYNEQFFGPGTRLTVL.

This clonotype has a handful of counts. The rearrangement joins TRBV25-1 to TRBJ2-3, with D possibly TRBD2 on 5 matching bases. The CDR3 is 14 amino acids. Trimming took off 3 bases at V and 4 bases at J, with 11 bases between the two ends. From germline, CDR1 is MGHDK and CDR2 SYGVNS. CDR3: CASSDTAGADTQYF. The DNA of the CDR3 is TGTGCCAGCAGTGATACGGCGGGCGCAGATACGCAGTATTTT. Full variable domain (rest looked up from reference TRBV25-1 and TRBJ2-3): EADIYQTPRYLVIGTGKKITLECSQTMGHDKMYWYQQDPGMELHLIHYSYGVNSTEKGDLSSESTVSRIRTEHFPLTLESARPSHTSQYLCASSDTAGADTQYFGPGTRLTVL.

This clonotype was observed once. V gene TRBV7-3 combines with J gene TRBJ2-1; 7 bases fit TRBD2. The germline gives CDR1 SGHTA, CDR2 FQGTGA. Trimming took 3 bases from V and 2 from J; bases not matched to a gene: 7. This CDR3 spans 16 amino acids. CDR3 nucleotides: TGTGCCAGCAGCTTGGGCCTAGCGGCCGCCTACAATGAGCAGTTCTTC. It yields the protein CASSLGLAAAYNEQFF.

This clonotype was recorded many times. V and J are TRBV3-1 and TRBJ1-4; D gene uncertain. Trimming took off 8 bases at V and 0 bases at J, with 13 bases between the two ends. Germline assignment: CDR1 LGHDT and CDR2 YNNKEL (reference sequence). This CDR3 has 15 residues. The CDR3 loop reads CASGPRAATNEKLFF. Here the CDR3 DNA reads TGTGCCAGCGGACCTAGGGCTGCAACTAATGAAAAACTGTTTTTT. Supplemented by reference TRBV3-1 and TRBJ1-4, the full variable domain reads DTAVSQTPKYLVTQMGNDKSIKCEQNLGHDTMYWYKQDSKKFLKIMFSYNNKELIINETVPNRFSPKSPDKAHLNLHINSLELGDSAVYFCASGPRAATNEKLFFGSGTQLSVL.

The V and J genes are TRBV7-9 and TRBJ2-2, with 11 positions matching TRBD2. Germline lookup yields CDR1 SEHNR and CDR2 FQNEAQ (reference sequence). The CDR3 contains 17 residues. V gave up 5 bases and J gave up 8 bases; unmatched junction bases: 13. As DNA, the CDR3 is TGTGCCAGCAGCCACCCTGAGGGACTAGCGGCCAGAGGGGAGCTGTTTTTT. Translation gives CASSHPEGLAARGELFF.

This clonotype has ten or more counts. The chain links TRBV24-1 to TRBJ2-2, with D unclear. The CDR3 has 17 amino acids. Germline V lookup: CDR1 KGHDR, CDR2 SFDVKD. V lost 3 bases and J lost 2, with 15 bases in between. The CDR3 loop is CATSDGKPGPNTGELFF. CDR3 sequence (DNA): TGTGCCACCAGTGATGGGAAACCGGGTCCTAACACCGGGGAGCTGTTTTTT.